This T cell receptor beta chain came from a study of T cell repertoires in cytomegalovirus infection. About the study: Carrying CMV and the relevant HLA type showed in public TCR beta signatures.

TCRdb used MiXCR to reprocess the reads, holding one entry per CDR3 protein. The sample shows about 920,000 distinct CDR3 sequences, around 29% of them seen only once. A note on this clonotype: Antigen unknown.

Germline V gene data show CDR1 as MNHNS and CDR2 as SASEGT. The CDR3 spans 18 residues. V dropped 7 bases and J dropped 4; count of bases not matched to a gene: 18. This clonotype was obtained from a human donor in good health (CMV status not recorded). Some clones in this sample may be carry-over from other donors' samples. V gene TRBV6-1 combines with J gene TRBJ1-2, with 10 nucleotides matching TRBD1. This sample comprised cultured CD8+ T cells from PBMCs, obtained from culture after CMV antigen stimulation. This chain's CDR3 is CASKGPEDRGVIRYGYTF. As DNA, the CDR3 is TGTGCCAGCAAGGGGCCAGAGGACAGGGGGGTAATACGCTATGGCTACACCTTC.